This T cell receptor beta chain was captured by sequencing in a study of blood T cell repertoires in COVID-19. Study-wide context: Researchers got acute and convalescent COVID-19 samples from the United States, Italy and Spain.

The germline V gene encodes CDR1 SGHNT and CDR2 YYREEE (reference sequence). The CDR3 extends over 13 amino acids. Between the trimmed V and J ends, which lost 3 bases and 5 bases, there was a span of 11 bases. Original processing methods: By means of reference gene primer amplification, nucleated cell counts were estimated. Assay: immunoSEQ multiplex PCR; the TCRdb copy retains only in-frame clones and omits some. V, J and clone size are taken as reported in that table, and D and trimming were inferred from the DNA itself. The sample lists roughly 200,000 clones, more than 70% occurring once. All enrollees were about 18 to 100 years old and from some 24 US areas.

Sequencing input: PBMCs or T cells enriched from blood (not recorded which). This receptor was obtained from a man aged 40-49 years who had recovered from COVID-19. This chain joins TRBV5-4 and TRBJ2-5; tentative D call: TRBD1 (6 bases). In nucleotides, the CDR3 is TGTGCCAGCAGCTCATCAGGGGCGGAGACCCAGTACTTC. Amino acids: CASSSSGAETQYF.